A single sample gave rise to the 3 T cell receptor beta chains below, sequenced in a study of OX40 agonist ivuxolimab in advanced cancers. Repertoires were generated with immunoSEQ multiplex PCR, while TCRdb's copy carries only in-frame clones and drops some. The table lists roughly 90,000 clones, more than 80% of them singletons. Sequences were derived from CD4+ or CD8+ T cells sorted from blood, sampled in a trial of the OX40 agonist ivuxolimab. The receptors were sampled from an adult with an advanced solid tumor such as melanoma, head and neck, liver or kidney cancer.

This sequence joins TRBV6-4 and TRBJ2-3; D may match TRBD1 or TRBD2 (6 bases each). The CDR3 has 12 residues. Trimming took 7 bases from V and 3 from J, leaving 8 bases between them. CDR1 MRHNA and CDR2 SNTAGT come from the germline V gene. In nucleotides, the CDR3 is TGTGCCAGCAAGGGGGGAACAGATACGCAGTATTTT. Its protein is CASKGGTDTQYF.

The rearrangement uses TRBV11-3 and TRBJ2-1, with a possible D match to TRBD2 (6 bases). Germline CDR1 SGHNT, CDR2 YENEEA. Between the trimmed V and J ends, which lost 2 bases and 3 bases, there was a span of 11 bases. The CDR3 extends over 15 amino acids. The DNA for the CDR3 is TGTGCCAGCAGCTTAATGCGGGGAGGCTACAATGAGCAGTTCTTC. This codes for CASSLMRGGYNEQFF.

This chain uses TRBV28 with TRBJ1-1; D possibly corresponds to TRBD1 (6 bases). This CDR3 region has 14 residues. V was cut by 8 bases and J by 11 bases, with 24 bases left in between. Germline V lookup: CDR1 MDHEN, CDR2 SYDVKM. The CDR3 DNA sequence: TGTGCCAGCGTGAGTCCTGGACAGCGTTTTAGCGCTTTCTTT. It translates to CASVSPGQRFSAFF.